One sample yielded the 32 T cell receptor beta chains listed below, sequenced in a study of T cell responses to AZD1222 COVID-19 vaccine (TCRdb year 2021). The protocol used for the library was the immunoSEQ multiplex PCR assay. TCRdb took over this immuneACCESS table, retaining in-frame rearrangements with V and J assigned. Such tables are incomplete; in checked studies, under half of the missing clones stem from an unresolved V gene, and the remainder is unexplained. This sample holds approximately 190,000 clones; approximately 90% were observed only once. The ten largest clones represent over 0.75% of the sample. The sample's time point, from its label and the paper: baseline before first vaccination. The sequencing used peripheral blood, collected on day 0 of AZD1222 vaccination. Source of these receptors: an adult in good health.

The chain employs TRBV9 and TRBJ2-2, with TRBD1 matching 8 bases. The CDR3 sequence is 16 residues long. CDR1 and CDR2 from the germline V gene are SGDLS and YYNGEE. V lost 1 base to trimming and J lost 1 base; unmatched junction nucleotides: 3. CDR3 nucleotide sequence: TGTGCCAGCAGCGTAACCGGGACAGGGAACACCGGGGAGCTGTTTTTT. This translates into CASSVTGTGNTGELFF.

J is TRBJ2-1 and V is TRBV6-1, with TRBD1 matching 9 bases. CDR3 size: 14 residues. V shed 3 bases, J shed 7 bases, and the junction held 4 bases outside the gene matches. Germline V gene sequence: CDR1 MNHNS, CDR2 SASEGT. The CDR3: CASSDWDRVNEQFF. DNA of the CDR3: TGTGCCAGCAGTGATTGGGACAGGGTAAATGAGCAGTTCTTC.

This chain links TRBV4-3 with TRBJ2-7; D is ambiguous. The CDR3 is 14 amino acids. Trimming pared 1 base from V and 6 bases from J, leaving 13 bases between. Germline-derived CDR1 and CDR2 are LGHNA and YSLEER. CDR3 in DNA: TGCGCCAGCAGCCAAGGCCGGTTCTTGGGCGAGCAGTACTTC. Protein product: CASSQGRFLGEQYF.

V and J are TRBV5-1 and TRBJ2-2, with 9 bases aligning to TRBD1. Trimming removed 2 bases from V and 4 bases from J; junction bases left unmatched: 12. Germline CDR1 and CDR2: SGHRS and YFSETQ. The CDR3 covers 18 residues. CDR3 amino acids: CASSFVPTGGLSTGELFF. Written as DNA, the CDR3 is TGCGCCAGCAGCTTCGTCCCCACAGGGGGCTTGTCCACCGGGGAGCTGTTTTTT.

This chain uses TRBV15 with TRBJ2-1; 9 bases map to TRBD1. This CDR3 is built from 17 residues. Germline-derived CDR1 and CDR2 are LNHNV and YYDKDF (reference sequence). The trim removed 3 bases at V and 7 bases at J, leaving 13 bases unmatched. In DNA, the CDR3 is TGTGCCACCAGCAGTTCGAACAGGGGGCTAGGCTTGAATGAGCAGTTCTTC. This gives the protein CATSSSNRGLGLNEQFF.

The rearrangement uses TRBV4-2 and TRBJ2-1; tentatively, D is TRBD1 (6 bases). The CDR3 is made up of 18 amino acids. Germline V gene lookup returns CDR1 LGHNA and CDR2 YNFKEQ. Trimming left V 5 bases short and J 0 bases short, with 20 bases between. Here the CDR3 DNA reads TGTGCCAGCAGCGGCGCGGTCAGGGGTTCGGTCTCCTACAATGAGCAGTTCTTC. Translating gives CASSGAVRGSVSYNEQFF.

The chain is built from TRBV28 and TRBJ1-4; tentatively, D is TRBD1 (6 bases). V was cut by 6 bases and J by 8 bases, with 19 bases left in between. This CDR3 region has 15 residues. Germline-derived CDR1 and CDR2 are MDHEN and SYDVKM. CDR3 bases: TGTGCCAGCAGCCAACCCGGGACACGCGTAGAAAAACTGTTTTTT. It codes for CASSQPGTRVEKLFF.

DNA for the CDR3: TGTGCCAGCAGACAACTTAGCGGGGACGAGCAGTACTTC. Translation: CASRQLSGDEQYF. The gene calls are TRBV6-6 and TRBJ2-7; 8 nucleotides match TRBD2. Germline-derived CDR1 and CDR2 are MNHNY and SVGAGI (reference sequence). This CDR3 has 13 residues. V lost 6 bases, J lost 5 bases, and 6 bases stayed unmatched.

This sequence joins TRBV5-1 and TRBJ1-5, with TRBD1 matching 7 bases. The CDR3 covers 14 residues. Trimming at V came to 0 bases and at J to 6 bases, leaving 3 bases not matched to a gene. The germline gives CDR1 SGHRS, CDR2 YFSETQ. DNA of the CDR3: TGCGCCAGCAGCTTGGCAGGGGGAAGTCAGCCCCAGCATTTT. It yields the protein CASSLAGGSQPQHF.

The chain combines TRBV6-1 with TRBJ2-7; no clear D gene. V was clipped by 2 bases and J by 7 bases, with 9 bases between them. Per germline, CDR1 MNHNS and CDR2 SASEGT. CDR3 size: 12 residues. The CDR3 nucleotides are TGTGCCAGCAGTGAACCGCCTGGGGAGCAGTACTTC. It specifies CASSEPPGEQYF.

The gene calls are TRBV7-9 and TRBJ1-4, with no clear D. Germline loops: CDR1 SEHNR, CDR2 FQNEAQ (reference sequence). CDR3 size: 15 residues. Trimming removed 5 bases from V and 5 bases from J, with 15 bases in between. CDR3 coding DNA: TGTGCCAGCAGCCTTAAAGTAGGCACCAATGAAAAACTGTTTTTT. The encoded protein is CASSLKVGTNEKLFF.

The V call is TRBV4-1, the J call TRBJ2-5; 8 nucleotides line up with TRBD1. Gene TRBJ2-7 matches the end of the DNA better, so the J call may be wrong. The CDR3 contains 16 residues. Germline CDR1 reads MGHRA; CDR2 reads YSYEKL. For the CDR3, the DNA is TGCGCCAGCAGCCAAGATGGGGGGACAGGACCCTACGAGCAGTACTTC. This sequence encodes CASSQDGGTGPYEQYF.

The chain employs TRBV2 and TRBJ2-7, with D perhaps given as TRBD1 or TRBD2 (5 bases each). Trimming removed 6 bases from V and 2 bases from J, with 20 bases in between. CDR1 is SNHLY, CDR2 FYNNEI, per germline. This CDR3 comprises 16 residues. As DNA, the CDR3 is TGTGCCAGCAGGGGGACGGGGAGACTCAATCCCTACGAGCAGTACTTC. Protein sequence: CASRGTGRLNPYEQYF.

The V and J genes are TRBV6-1 and TRBJ2-3; no reliable D call. Germline lookup yields CDR1 MNHNS and CDR2 SASEGT. V lost 1 base and J lost 7, with 9 bases in between. This CDR3 is 13 amino acids long. The CDR3 here is CASSEGGPYTQYF. CDR3 bases: TGTGCCAGCAGTGAAGGGGGTCCGTATACGCAGTATTTT.

This clone was detected only a few times. V gene TRBV19 combines with J gene TRBJ2-3, with TRBD2 identical over 10 bases. This CDR3 is 16 amino acids long. V shed 1 base, J shed 3 bases, and the junction held 4 bases outside the gene matches. From germline, CDR1 is LNHDA and CDR2 SQIVND (reference sequence). CDR3 loop: CASSIAAGGLTDTQYF. CDR3 in DNA: TGTGCCAGTAGTATAGCAGCGGGGGGGCTTACAGATACGCAGTATTTT. The whole variable domain, remainder taken from reference TRBV19 and TRBJ2-3, is DGGITQSPKYLFRKEGQNVTLSCEQNLNHDAMYWYRQDPGQGLRLIYYSQIVNDFQKGDIAEGYSVSREKKESFPLTVTSAQKNPTAFYLCASSIAAGGLTDTQYFGPGTRLTVL.

This clone has only one observation. The DNA for the CDR3 is TGTGCCAGTAGTGGAGGGACTACCTACTACGAGCAGTACTTC. Encoded protein: CASSGGTTYYEQYF. The rearrangement uses TRBV19 and TRBJ2-7; 7 bases map to TRBD2. Trimming took 5 bases from V and 3 from J; bases not matched to a gene: 7. The CDR3 extends over 14 amino acids. The germline V gene has CDR1 LNHDA and CDR2 SQIVND (reference sequence).

The chain recombines TRBV4-1 with TRBJ2-1; D is undetermined. Trimming took 1 base from V and 12 from J, leaving 10 bases between them. Germline V gives CDR1 MGHRA, CDR2 YSYEKL. CDR3 size: 12 residues. The DNA of the CDR3 is TGCGCCAGCAGCCAAGTTGGTTTCAGGCAGTTCTTC. It codes for CASSQVGFRQFF.

The chain has TRBV10-3 and TRBJ1-2; 8 bases agree with TRBD1. Unmatched junction bases numbered 7, after V lost 4 bases and J lost 3 bases. This CDR3 region has 15 residues. The germline gives CDR1 ENHRY, CDR2 SYGVKD. Here the CDR3 DNA reads TGTGCCATCAGTGTAGGGGAGACAGGGGACTATGGCTACACCTTC. Protein sequence: CAISVGETGDYGYTF.

V is TRBV5-1 and J is TRBJ2-1, with D perhaps matching TRBD2 (5 bases). With 2 bases removed from V and 1 base from J, the gap between germline ends came to 7 bases. The germline V gene encodes CDR1 SGHRS and CDR2 YFSETQ. The CDR3 extends over 14 amino acids. CDR3 amino acids: CASSFSGSYNEQFF. CDR3 sequence (DNA): TGCGCCAGCAGCTTCAGCGGATCCTACAATGAGCAGTTCTTC. The full variable domain, completed using reference TRBV5-1 and TRBJ2-1, is KAGVTQTPRYLIKTRGQQVTLSCSPISGHRSVSWYQQTPGQGLQFLFEYFSETQRNKGNFPGRFSGRQFSNSRSEMNVSTLELGDSALYLCASSFSGSYNEQFFGPGTRLTVL.

The chain has TRBV2 and TRBJ2-5, with D unresolved. V was trimmed by 0 bases and J by 5 bases, leaving 16 bases between them. The CDR3 has 16 amino acids. Germline CDR1 is SNHLY and CDR2 is FYNNEI. CDR3 nucleotides: TGTGCCAGCAGTGAAGCTGACAAAACCCCCGCTGAGACCCAGTACTTC. Protein sequence: CASSEADKTPAETQYF.

The chain employs TRBV27 and TRBJ2-7; 8 nucleotides line up with TRBD2. CDR1 is MNHEY, CDR2 SMNVEV, per germline (reference sequence). This CDR3 has 14 residues. After removal of 5 bases from V and 1 base from J, the junction contained 4 bases not matched to a gene. The CDR3 DNA is TGTGCCAGCAGTCCGGGGGGGGAATCCTACGAGCAGTACTTC. As protein: CASSPGGESYEQYF.

The CDR3 DNA follows: TGTGCCAGCAGTTATCGACAGGATTACTACGAGCAGTACTTC. This translates into CASSYRQDYYEQYF. The rearrangement links TRBV27 to TRBJ2-7, with D possibly being TRBD1 (6 bases). The CDR3 totals 14 residues. The germline gives CDR1 MNHEY, CDR2 SMNVEV (reference sequence). Trimming left V 4 bases short and J 3 bases short, with 13 bases between.

This chain joins TRBV10-3 and TRBJ1-5, with 8 bases identical to TRBD1. CDR1 ENHRY and CDR2 SYGVKD come from the germline V gene. Trimming at V came to 0 bases and at J to 6 bases, leaving 4 bases not matched to a gene. This CDR3 comprises 15 residues. In DNA form, the CDR3 reads TGTGCCATCAGTGAGTCAACAGGGGGAACTCAGCCCCAGCATTTT. Protein product: CAISESTGGTQPQHF.

The J gene is TRBJ1-1, the V gene TRBV19, with 10 bases lining up with TRBD1. The CDR3 is 14 amino acids. J lost 4 bases, V lost 5 bases, and 4 bases had no gene match. Looked up from germline, CDR1 is LNHDA and CDR2 is SQIVND (reference sequence). CDR3 protein: CASSEGQGITEAFF. CDR3 coding DNA: TGTGCCAGTAGTGAGGGACAGGGGATCACTGAAGCTTTCTTT.

V and J are TRBV3-1 (or the pseudogene TRBV3-2) and TRBJ2-7; perhaps D is TRBD1 or TRBD2 (5 bases each). This CDR3 is built from 14 residues. V was shortened by 3 bases and J by 0 bases, with 9 bases between the two germline ends. The germline V gene has CDR1 LGHDT and CDR2 YNNKEL (reference sequence). CDR3 protein: CASSQGVSSYEQYF. In nucleotides, the CDR3 is TGTGCCAGCAGCCAGGGGGTTAGCTCCTACGAGCAGTACTTC.

Points on this clone: Distinct nucleotide sequences in the sample also encode this CDR3. V and J are TRBV9 and TRBJ1-3; D not resolved. CDR1 is SGDLS and CDR2 is YYNGEE in the germline V gene. This CDR3 has 15 amino acids. The germline V and J ends were trimmed by 0 bases and 1 base, with 8 bases remaining between them. The CDR3 is CASSVGTASGNTIYF. The CDR3 nucleotides are TGTGCCAGCAGCGTAGGGACGGCTTCTGGAAACACCATATATTTT.

V is TRBV11-2 and J is TRBJ2-7, with D possibly matching TRBD2 (6 bases). The CDR3 loop spans 14 amino acids. Germline CDR1 reads SGHAT; CDR2 reads FQNNGV. V was shortened by 4 bases and J by 2 bases, with 12 bases between the two germline ends. The CDR3 reads CASSWLASPYEQYF. The CDR3 coding sequence is TGTGCCAGCAGCTGGCTAGCGTCCCCCTACGAGCAGTACTTC. Variable domain in full (rest from reference TRBV11-2 and TRBJ2-7): EAGVAQSPRYKIIEKRQSVAFWCNPISGHATLYWYQQILGQGPKLLIQFQNNGVVDDSQLPKDRFSAERLKGVDSTLKIQPAKLEDSAVYLCASSWLASPYEQYFGPGTRLTVT.

The chain uses TRBV2 and TRBJ1-2; the D is unclear. V dropped 8 bases and J dropped 2 bases, with 12 bases sitting between them. The CDR3 spans 13 residues. The germline V gene has CDR1 SNHLY and CDR2 FYNNEI. Here the CDR3 reads CASPMTENYGYTF. The DNA of the CDR3 is TGTGCCAGCCCAATGACGGAGAACTATGGCTACACCTTC. Variable domain in full (rest from reference TRBV2 and TRBJ1-2): EPEVTQTPSHQVTQMGQEVILRCVPISNHLYFYWYRQILGQKVEFLVSFYNNEISEKSEIFDDQFSVERPDGSNFTLKIRSTKLEDSAMYFCASPMTENYGYTFGSGTRLTVV.

This chain uses TRBV18 with TRBJ1-1, with D possibly matching TRBD1 (5 bases). The CDR3 length is 15 residues. CDR1 KGHSH and CDR2 LQKENI come from the germline V gene. The ends were cut back, 2 bases at V and 4 bases at J, with 14 bases in the middle. The CDR3 spells CASSPSTGGGTEAFF. As DNA, the CDR3 is TGTGCCAGCTCACCATCCACAGGAGGAGGCACTGAAGCTTTCTTT.

V is TRBV10-3 and J is TRBJ2-1; D perhaps matches TRBD2 (6 bases). With 6 bases removed from V and 6 bases from J, the gap between germline ends came to 21 bases. CDR3 length: 16 residues. Germline loops: CDR1 ENHRY, CDR2 SYGVKD. Here the CDR3 reads CAIRDGSADRGNEQFF. CDR3 nucleotides: TGTGCCATCAGAGACGGGAGCGCGGACCGGGGCAATGAGCAGTTCTTC.

The chain has TRBV29-1 and TRBJ2-5, with 11 nucleotides matching TRBD1. Trimming at V came to 6 bases and at J to 4 bases, leaving 7 bases not matched to a gene. Germline V gene lookup returns CDR1 SQVTM and CDR2 ANQGSEA. The CDR3 is 14 residues long. The CDR3 loop is CSVRDRGRVETQYF. For the CDR3, the DNA is TGCAGCGTCCGGGACAGGGGGAGGGTAGAGACCCAGTACTTC.

This chain uses TRBV10-3 with TRBJ2-1, with 10 bases that match TRBD1. This CDR3 has 13 amino acids. Germline lookup yields CDR1 ENHRY and CDR2 SYGVKD. J gave up 6 bases and V 4 bases, and 0 bases lay outside the gene matches. CDR3 sequence (DNA): TGTGCCATCAGTGGGACAGGGGGCAATGAGCAGTTCTTC. It encodes CAISGTGGNEQFF.